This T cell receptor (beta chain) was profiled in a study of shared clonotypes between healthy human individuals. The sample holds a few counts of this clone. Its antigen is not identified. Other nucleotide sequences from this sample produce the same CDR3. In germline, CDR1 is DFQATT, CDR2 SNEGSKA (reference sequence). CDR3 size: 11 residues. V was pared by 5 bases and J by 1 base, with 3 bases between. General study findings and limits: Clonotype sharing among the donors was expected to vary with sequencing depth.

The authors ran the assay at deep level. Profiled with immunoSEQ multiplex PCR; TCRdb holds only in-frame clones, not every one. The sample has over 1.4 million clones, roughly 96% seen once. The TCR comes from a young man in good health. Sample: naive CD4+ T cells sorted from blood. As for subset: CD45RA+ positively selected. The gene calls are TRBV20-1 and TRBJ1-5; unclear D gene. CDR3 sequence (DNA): TGCAGTGCTGGGAGCAATCAGCCCCAGCATTTT. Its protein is CSAGSNQPQHF.